This paragraph reports one T cell receptor beta chain. This entry comes from a study of T cell clusters in autoimmune cytopenias. This CDR3 region has 15 residues. Each sample's input was roughly 230 ng genomic DNA, some 38,000 genome equivalents. TRB was amplified by touch-down multiplex PCR, primer pools A and B combined. TCRdb processed the multiplex PCR reads again and assigns one entry to each CDR3 protein, with no DNA. The sample holds under 8,000 distinct CDR3 sequences. The same data also contributed to another study, on T cell repertoires in aging, cancer and after chemotherapy. From that study: Repeat sampling of healthy donors over several months to years showed clear clonal overlap. Median generation probability rose over the chemotherapy interval in each cancer cohort, suggesting rebound thymic output.

This TCR derives from a human donor in good health. Specimen: peripheral blood. The gene calls are TRBV12-3 or TRBV12-4 and TRBJ2-5; lacking DNA, the TRBD1 call made by TCRdb goes unchecked. CDR3 sequence reads: CASSAPGQFVETQYF.